This entry lists 16 T cell receptor beta chains sequenced from one sample in a study of blood T cell repertoires in COVID-19. Data came from immunoSEQ multiplex PCR; TCRdb stores just in-frame clones and leaves some out. The sample records 150,000 to 200,000 clones, 89% being singletons. What was sequenced was PBMCs or T cells enriched from blood (not recorded which). These receptor sequences come from a woman aged 18 to 35 who had recovered from COVID-19.

CDR3 sequence (DNA): TGTGCCAGCAGTTGGACAGCCTTGAACACTGAAGCTTTCTTT. Translated, it gives CASSWTALNTEAFF. The chain is built from TRBV6-2 or TRBV6-3 and TRBJ1-1, with D possibly being TRBD1 (6 bases). V was trimmed by 4 bases and J by 0 bases, leaving 9 bases between them. Germline V gene data show CDR1 as MNHEY and CDR2 as SVGEGT. The CDR3 sequence is 14 residues long.

This clone was picked up one time. The chain recombines TRBV28 with TRBJ2-7; 15 positions agree with TRBD2. Germline lookup yields CDR1 MDHEN and CDR2 SYDVKM. The V and J ends lost 3 bases and 4 bases, in that order; junction bases with no gene match: 10. The CDR3 sequence is 18 residues long. CDR3 DNA sequence: TGTGCCAGCAGTTTTACCGGACTAGCGGGAGGGTTTTTGTACGAGCAGTACTTC. It codes for CASSFTGLAGGFLYEQYF.

V is TRBV6-5 and J is TRBJ1-2; TRBD1 matches 7 bases. The trim removed 0 bases at V and 10 bases at J, leaving 8 bases unmatched. The V gene's germline CDR1 is MNHEY and CDR2 SVGAGI. This CDR3 contains 14 residues. The CDR3 sequence: CASSYSRQGGAYTF. The CDR3 DNA sequence: TGTGCCAGCAGTTACTCGAGACAGGGTGGAGCCTACACCTTC.

The chain has TRBV6-5 and TRBJ1-2; 8 bases fit TRBD1. This CDR3 comprises 15 residues. The J segment lost 4 bases and the V segment lost 0 bases, leaving 4 bases of the junction unmatched. Germline V lookup: CDR1 MNHEY, CDR2 SVGAGI. CDR3 sequence: CASSYSGTGFYGYTF. Written as DNA, the CDR3 is TGTGCCAGCAGTTACTCCGGGACAGGCTTCTATGGCTACACCTTC.

This clone showed up just once. The chain has TRBV11-2 and TRBJ2-1, with 13 bases lining up with TRBD2. J was trimmed by 7 bases and V by 4 bases; bases with no gene match: 13. Per the germline V gene, CDR1 is SGHAT and CDR2 is FQNNGV. This CDR3 is 18 amino acids long. Written as DNA, the CDR3 is TGTGCCAGCAGCTCACCGACTAGCGGGGGGAGGAGGAGGAATGAGCAGTTCTTC. It is translated as CASSSPTSGGRRRNEQFF.

A single count supports this clone. The chain couples TRBV7-2 to TRBJ2-7; TRBD2 matches 10 bases. V gave up 3 bases and J gave up 0 bases; unmatched junction bases: 11. This CDR3 has 18 amino acids. CDR1 and CDR2 (germline): SGHTA, FQGNSA. CDR3 coding DNA: TGTGCCAGCAGCTTGGAGGCTAGCGGGAGTGGGAGCTCCTACGAGCAGTACTTC. Translating gives CASSLEASGSGSSYEQYF.

The chain couples TRBV7-8 to TRBJ2-3; the match to TRBD2 covers 11 bases. The CDR3 sequence is 17 residues long. CDR1 SGHVS and CDR2 FQNEAQ come from the germline V gene. V trimming: 5 bases; J trimming: 0 bases; junction bases outside the gene matches: 7. This CDR3 reads CASSTPWTSGSTDTQYF. The CDR3 DNA is TGTGCCAGCAGCACCCCATGGACTAGCGGGAGCACAGATACGCAGTATTTT.

The chain joins TRBV9 to TRBJ2-5; weak D call: TRBD2 (5 bases). Germline V gives CDR1 SGDLS, CDR2 YYNGEE. The CDR3 totals 15 residues. V lost 3 bases and J lost 5, with 17 bases in between. Written as DNA, the CDR3 is TGTGCCAGCAGCGAGAGAGGGAACAGCGGTGAGACCCAGTACTTC. It yields the protein CASSERGNSGETQYF.

As for this clone: The junction differs from germline at one of its ends, possibly a read error. The genes are TRBV7-9 and TRBJ2-7, with 9 bases fitting TRBD1. This CDR3 comprises 16 residues. Germline lookup yields CDR1 SEHNR and CDR2 FQNEAQ (reference sequence). The chain's CDR3 is CASSPPSTYPGQGLRF. DNA of the CDR3: TGTGCCAGCAGCCCACCCTCCACCTACCCGGGACAGGGCCTTCGTTTC.

This chain connects TRBV6-1 to TRBJ2-7; no firm D call. The CDR3 has 12 amino acids. Trimming cost V 1 base and J 4 bases, with 5 bases left between them. Germline CDR1 MNHNS, CDR2 SASEGT. In DNA, the CDR3 is TGTGCCAGCAGTGAAGATAGATACGAGCAGTACTTC. This codes for CASSEDRYEQYF.

J is TRBJ1-2 and V is TRBV7-8, with TRBD1 identical over 8 bases. The CDR3 spans 15 residues. Germline loops: CDR1 SGHVS, CDR2 FQNEAQ. Trimming cost V 0 bases and J 4 bases; bases outside gene matches: 4. CDR3 protein: CASSLATGGIYGYTF. The CDR3 DNA reads TGTGCCAGCAGCTTAGCCACAGGGGGGATCTATGGCTACACCTTC.

This chain joins TRBV5-4 and TRBJ2-1, with a weak D call TRBD2 (6 bases). CDR1 and CDR2 (germline): SGHNT, YYREEE (reference sequence). The CDR3 is 13 residues long. With 4 bases removed from V and 9 bases from J, the gap between germline ends came to 14 bases. CDR3 residues: CASSGGNHREQFF. The CDR3 DNA reads as TGTGCCAGCAGCGGAGGGAATCACCGTGAGCAGTTCTTC.

This rearrangement joins TRBV28 to TRBJ1-1, with a possible D match to TRBD1 (6 bases). The V and J ends lost 6 bases and 3 bases respectively, with 11 bases between them. This CDR3 has 13 amino acids. CDR1 MDHEN and CDR2 SYDVKM come from the germline V gene. CDR3 protein: CASSPRQDTEAFF. The CDR3 DNA reads TGTGCCAGCAGCCCTCGACAGGACACTGAAGCTTTCTTT. The full variable domain, completed using reference TRBV28 and TRBJ1-1, is DVKVTQSSRYLVKRTGEKVFLECVQDMDHENMFWYRQDPGLGLRLIYFSYDVKMKEKGDIPEGYSVSREKKERFSLILESASTNQTSMYLCASSPRQDTEAFFGQGTRLTVV.

V usage is TRBV5-6 and J usage is TRBJ1-1, with D hard to call. The germline V gene encodes CDR1 SGHDT and CDR2 YYEEEE. V was clipped by 0 bases and J by 0 bases, with 6 bases between them. The CDR3 length is 14 residues. CDR3 region: CASSLGQMNTEAFF. Here the CDR3 DNA reads TGTGCCAGCAGCTTGGGGCAGATGAACACTGAAGCTTTCTTT.

This clone was recorded only once. The rearrangement links TRBV7-3 to TRBJ2-3, with 7 positions matching TRBD2. Germline V lookup: CDR1 SGHTA, CDR2 FQGTGA. Trimming took 5 bases from V and 3 from J; bases not matched to a gene: 2. CDR3 size: 13 residues. The CDR3 coding sequence is TGTGCCAGCAGCCCTAGCGGAACAGATACGCAGTATTTT. This sequence encodes CASSPSGTDTQYF.

The chain is built from TRBV4-3 and TRBJ2-1; 9 bases are shared with TRBD2. The V segment lost 0 bases and the J segment 2 bases; nucleotides outside the gene matches: 2. This CDR3 has 16 residues. From germline, CDR1 is LGHNA and CDR2 YSLEER. CDR3 in DNA: TGCGCCAGCAGCCAAGATAGCGGGAGTCCCTACAATGAGCAGTTCTTC. Protein: CASSQDSGSPYNEQFF.